These 5 T cell receptor beta chains were all obtained from the same sample, sequenced in a study of tumor-infiltrating lymphocytes in primary liver carcinoma. From unsorted bulk tissue weighing roughly 17-31 mg, DNA and RNA were co-extracted. Researchers generated TCR beta cDNA from about 450 ng of total RNA, relying on a constant-region primer. Investigators got TCR beta libraries out of three nested multiplex PCR rounds, done with slightly modified ARM-PCR. The first two PCR rounds used TRBV1-TRBV30 forward primers with a C-beta reverse primer, nine to ten cycles each. TCRdb re-called the multiplex PCR reads through MiXCR, storing one row per CDR3 protein. Of about 54,000 distinct CDR3 sequences in the sample, about 73% were seen once. Sequencing was carried out using liver tumor tissue from sampling region 2. The sample's subset: tumor region T2, inferior pole. Source of these receptors: a man between 35 and 55 years old with primary liver carcinoma and hepatitis B virus infection.

The rearrangement joins TRBV6-1 to TRBJ1-1, with D possibly being TRBD1 (6 bases). This CDR3 contains 12 residues. V was cut by 10 bases and J by 5 bases, with 14 bases left in between. The germline CDR1 and CDR2 sequences are MNHNS and SASEGT. This CDR3 is CANRNRETEAFF. The CDR3 bases are TGTGCCAACAGAAACAGGGAGACTGAAGCTTTCTTT.

As to this clonotype: Possible read error: a much larger clone is one base away. CDR3 nucleotide sequence: TGTGCCAGCAACCCCGGGACAGATACGCGGTATTTT. This codes for CASNPGTDTRYF. The genes are TRBV7-9 and TRBJ2-3, with 7 bases identical to TRBD1. This CDR3 is built from 12 residues. The germline V gene has CDR1 SEHNR and CDR2 FQNEAQ (reference sequence).

Worth noting for this clonotype: A junction boundary mismatches the germline segment, possibly from a read error. V usage is TRBV12-3 or TRBV12-4 and J usage is TRBJ2-7; tentatively, D is TRBD2 (5 bases). The CDR3 sequence is 13 residues long. The CDR3 loop is CASTLATLREQYF. CDR3 DNA: TGTGCCAGCACTTTAGCGACCCTCAGAGAACAGTACTTC.

This clonotype occurred a few times. At one of its ends the junction is not consistent with the germline gene, which may arise from a read error. This chain joins TRBV18 and TRBJ1-5, with 8 bases aligning to TRBD1. The CDR3 contains 14 residues. CDR1 is KGHSH and CDR2 is LQKENI in the germline V gene. CDR3 DNA: TGTGTCAGCTCCGGGACAGGAGGCAATCAGCCCCAGCATTTT. Translating gives CVSSGTGGNQPQHF.

This clonotype was recorded at least ten times. This chain connects TRBV5-8 to TRBJ1-1, with 9 bases matching TRBD1. J lost 4 bases, V lost 4 bases, and 14 bases had no gene match. The CDR3 sequence is 17 residues long. CDR1 and CDR2 (germline): SGHTS, YDEGEE. The CDR3 bases are TGTGCCAGCAGCAAGTCCTTTGGGACAGGGTTTGGCACTGAAGCTTTCTTT. Its protein is CASSKSFGTGFGTEAFF.